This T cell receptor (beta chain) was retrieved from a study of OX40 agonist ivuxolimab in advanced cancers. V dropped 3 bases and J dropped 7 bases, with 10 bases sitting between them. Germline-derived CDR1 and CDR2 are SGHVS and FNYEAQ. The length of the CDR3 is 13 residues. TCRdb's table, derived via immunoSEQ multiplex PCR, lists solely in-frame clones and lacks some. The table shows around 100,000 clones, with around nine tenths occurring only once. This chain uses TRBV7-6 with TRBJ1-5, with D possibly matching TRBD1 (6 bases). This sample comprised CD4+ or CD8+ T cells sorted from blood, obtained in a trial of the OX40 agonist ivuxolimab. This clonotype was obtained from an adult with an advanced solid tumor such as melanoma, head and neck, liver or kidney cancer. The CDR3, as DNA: TGTGCCAGCAGCTTGGGACATCACCAGCCCCAGCATTTT. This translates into CASSLGHHQPQHF.